This T cell receptor (beta chain) was sequenced during a study of blood T cells in healthy people across ages. This clonotype was found many times. The antigen is undetermined. Germline CDR1 MNHEY, CDR2 SMNVEV (reference sequence). This CDR3 comprises 16 residues. V gave up 6 bases and J gave up 4 bases; unmatched junction bases: 9. PCR was performed a second time for about 6 to 12 cycles using a sample-barcoded 5' primer and a J-beta primer mix. A single record per CDR3 protein comes from TCRdb applying MiXCR to the 5' RACE reads. The sample shows hundreds of thousands of distinct CDR3 sequences, roughly half of them seen only once. Study observations and caveats: With naive T cell percentage, TCR beta diversity showed a strong correlation.

This rearrangement joins TRBV27 to TRBJ2-3; 11 positions match TRBD2. The origin of this receptor is a woman older than 75 in good health. Sequencing input: blood. CDR3 protein: CASSLRGLAASDTQYF. In DNA, the CDR3 is TGTGCCAGCAGCCTACGGGGACTAGCGGCTTCAGATACGCAGTATTTT.